The 2 T cell receptor beta chains reported below all come from one sample, sequenced in a study of regulatory T cells in long-lasting Graves disease. The time point: persistent/refractory GD, antithyroid drugs over 5 years with positive TRAb. The TCR library used RNA extracted from PBMCs. The TCR beta library used iRepertoire HTBI primers with Arm-PCR amplification of CDR3. TCRdb reprocessed the multiplex PCR reads via MiXCR and lists one record per CDR3 protein. Of about 470,000 distinct CDR3 sequences in the sample, 20% to 25% were seen once. The sample here was peripheral blood mononuclear cells (PBMCs), taken when the disease was refractory, from a patient treated with antithyroid drugs. The receptor set was obtained from a female donor with Graves disease.

The chain uses TRBV20-1 and TRBJ1-5; D not resolved. CDR3 size: 14 residues. Per germline, CDR1 DFQATT and CDR2 SNEGSKA (reference sequence). Trimming took off 2 bases at V and 4 bases at J, with 12 bases between the two ends. The CDR3 nucleotides are TGCAGTGCTAGAAGTTTACAGATTAATCAGCCCCAGCATTTT. This translates into CSARSLQINQPQHF.

This clonotype was seen only a few times. This rearrangement joins TRBV5-1 to TRBJ2-7; D is unresolved. The CDR3 is 14 residues long. V lost 4 bases to trimming and J lost 2 bases, with 13 bases between them. Per germline, CDR1 SGHRS and CDR2 YFSETQ. CDR3 sequence: CASSLDTDAYEQYF. The CDR3 bases are TGCGCCAGCAGCCTCGACACTGACGCCTACGAGCAGTACTTC.